This T cell receptor (beta chain) was captured by sequencing in a study of OX40 agonist ivuxolimab in advanced cancers. The V segment lost 0 bases and the J segment 4 bases; nucleotides outside the gene matches: 17. In germline, CDR1 is MNHEY, CDR2 SMNVEV (reference sequence). The CDR3 consists of 19 residues. TCRdb's copy holds only in-frame clones and misses some; the assay was immunoSEQ multiplex PCR. The data hold around 46,000 clones, with roughly 80% observed a single time. J is TRBJ1-2 and V is TRBV27; 7 bases fit TRBD1. Here the sequenced sample was CD4+ or CD8+ T cells sorted from blood, taken in a trial of the OX40 agonist ivuxolimab. The clonotype comes from an adult with an advanced solid tumor such as melanoma, head and neck, liver or kidney cancer. The CDR3 nucleotides are TGTGCCAGCAGTTTATCCCAATTTGTAACAGGGGAAGGAGTCTATGGCTACACCTTC. Protein product: CASSLSQFVTGEGVYGYTF.